This TCR beta chain came from a study of blood T cells in healthy people across ages. Then a second PCR, running roughly 6 to 12 cycles, was carried out with a sample-barcoded 5' primer and a J-beta primer mix. Each cDNA molecule received a tag from a template-switch adaptor that had 12 random nucleotides. TCRdb used MiXCR to reprocess the 5' RACE reads, holding one entry per CDR3 protein. The sample has around 790,000 distinct CDR3 sequences, under 45% seen once. This CDR3 is 14 amino acids long. The V gene's germline CDR1 is MNHEY and CDR2 SVGEGT. Trimming took 4 bases from V and 1 from J, leaving 10 bases between them. This clonotype showed up just a few times. The antigen is undetermined. Investigators took roughly 10 milliliters of peripheral blood from every donor. Total RNA extraction produced at least 5.5 micrograms (per sample) for the study. Overall study findings and caveats: Relative to aged donors, long-lived donors carried more naive CD4+ cells and displayed higher diversity.

This TCR was sampled from a man between 60 and 75 years old in good health. Sequenced material: blood. This chain uses TRBV6-2 or TRBV6-3 with TRBJ1-1; no clear D gene. This chain's CDR3 is CASSLLGPNTEAFF. Written as DNA, the CDR3 is TGTGCCAGCAGTTTATTAGGACCGAACACTGAAGCTTTCTTT.